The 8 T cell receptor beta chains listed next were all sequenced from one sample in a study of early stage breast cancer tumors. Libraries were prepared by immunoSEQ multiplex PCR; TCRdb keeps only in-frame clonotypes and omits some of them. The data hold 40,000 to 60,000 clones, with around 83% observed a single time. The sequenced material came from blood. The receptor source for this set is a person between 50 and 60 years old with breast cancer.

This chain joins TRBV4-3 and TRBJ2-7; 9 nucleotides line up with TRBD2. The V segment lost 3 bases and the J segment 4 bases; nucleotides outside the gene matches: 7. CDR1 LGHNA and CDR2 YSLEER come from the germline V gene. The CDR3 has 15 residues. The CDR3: CASSHTRGGAYEQYF. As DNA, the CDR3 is TGCGCCAGCAGCCACACCCGCGGGGGGGCTTACGAGCAGTACTTC.

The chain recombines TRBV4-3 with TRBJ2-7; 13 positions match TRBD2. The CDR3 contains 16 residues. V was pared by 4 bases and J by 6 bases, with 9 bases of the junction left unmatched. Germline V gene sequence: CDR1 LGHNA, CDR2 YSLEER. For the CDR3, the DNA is TGCGCCAGCAGCCCAATACTAGCGGGGGGGCGAGTCGAGCAGTACTTC. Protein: CASSPILAGGRVEQYF.

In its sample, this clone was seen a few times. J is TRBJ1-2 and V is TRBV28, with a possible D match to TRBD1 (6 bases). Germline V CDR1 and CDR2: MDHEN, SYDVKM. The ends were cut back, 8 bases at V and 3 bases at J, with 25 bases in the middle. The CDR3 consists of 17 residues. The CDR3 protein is CASEPWDWGKGDYGYTF. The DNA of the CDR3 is TGTGCCAGCGAACCGTGGGACTGGGGGAAGGGGGACTATGGCTACACCTTC.

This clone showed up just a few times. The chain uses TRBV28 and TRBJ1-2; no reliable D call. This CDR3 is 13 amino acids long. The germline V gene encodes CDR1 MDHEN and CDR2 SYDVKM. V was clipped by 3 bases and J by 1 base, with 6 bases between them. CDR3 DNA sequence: TGTGCCAGCAGTTTTACAGATAACTATGGCTACACCTTC. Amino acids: CASSFTDNYGYTF.

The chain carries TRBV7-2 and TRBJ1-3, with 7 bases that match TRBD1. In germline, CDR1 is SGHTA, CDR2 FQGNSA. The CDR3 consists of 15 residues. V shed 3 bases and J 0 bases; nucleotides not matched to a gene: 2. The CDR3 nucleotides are TGTGCCAGCAGCTTCGGGACAGCCTCTGGAAACACCATATATTTT. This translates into CASSFGTASGNTIYF. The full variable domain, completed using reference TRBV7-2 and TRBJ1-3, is GAGVSQSPSNKVTEKGKDVELRCDPISGHTALYWYRQSLGQGLEFLIYFQGNSAPDKSGLPSDRFSAERTGGSVSTLTIQRTQQEDSAVYLCASSFGTASGNTIYFGEGSWLTVV.

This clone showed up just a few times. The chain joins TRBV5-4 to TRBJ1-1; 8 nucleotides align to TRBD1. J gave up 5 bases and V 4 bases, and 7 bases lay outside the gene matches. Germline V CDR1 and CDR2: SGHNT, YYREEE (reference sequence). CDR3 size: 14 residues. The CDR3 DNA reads TGTGCCAGCAGCCAGGACAGGGAAAATACTGAAGCTTTCTTT. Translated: CASSQDRENTEAFF.

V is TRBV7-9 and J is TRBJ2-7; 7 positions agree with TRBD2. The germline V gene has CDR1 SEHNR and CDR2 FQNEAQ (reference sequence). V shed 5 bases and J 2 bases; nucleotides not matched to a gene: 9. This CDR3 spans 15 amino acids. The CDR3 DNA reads TGTGCCAGCAGCAATACTAGCGCCATTACCTACGAGCAGTACTTC. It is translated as CASSNTSAITYEQYF.

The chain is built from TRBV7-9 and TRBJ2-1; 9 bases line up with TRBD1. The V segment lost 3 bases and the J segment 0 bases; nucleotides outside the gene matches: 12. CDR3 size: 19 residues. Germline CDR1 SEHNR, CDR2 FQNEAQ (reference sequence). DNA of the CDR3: TGTGCCAGCAGCTTTACCGACAGGGGGAAATTTGGCTCCTACAATGAGCAGTTCTTC. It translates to CASSFTDRGKFGSYNEQFF. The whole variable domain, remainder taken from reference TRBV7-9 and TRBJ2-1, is DTGVSQNPRHKITKRGQNVTFRCDPISEHNRLYWYRQTLGQGPEFLTYFQNEAQLEKSRLLSDRFSAERPKGSFSTLEIQRTEQGDSAMYLCASSFTDRGKFGSYNEQFFGPGTRLTVL.